Below are 21 T cell receptor beta chains sequenced from a single sample in a study of blood T cells in healthy people across ages. For the second PCR, which ran for roughly 6 to 12 cycles, a sample-barcoded 5' primer and a J-beta primer mix were used. Using its own MiXCR run on the 5' RACE reads, TCRdb lists one record per CDR3 protein. Found here are some 790,000 distinct CDR3 sequences, around 26% of them singletons; the top ten hold 17%. The specimen was blood. The receptors were sampled from a woman older than 75 in good health.

This clonotype appeared many times. V is TRBV20-1 and J is TRBJ2-3, with 7 nucleotides matching TRBD1. V lost 2 bases to trimming and J lost 6 bases; unmatched junction nucleotides: 14. This CDR3 contains 16 residues. From germline, CDR1 is DFQATT and CDR2 SNEGSKA (reference sequence). The CDR3 nucleotides read TGCAGTGCTAGACCTTCTTCGACAGGGCCCCGGGATACGCAGTATTTT. Translated, it gives CSARPSSTGPRDTQYF.

This clonotype was observed many times. The gene calls are TRBV21-1 and TRBJ2-5; the table names TRBD1, a call not compared with the DNA. TRBV21-1 is termed a pseudogene. The CDR3 length is 17 residues. The CDR3 DNA reads as TGTGCCAGCACCCCGCACCGTCAGGACAGGACCCAAGAGACCCAGTACTTC. This gives the protein CASTPHRQDRTQETQYF.

In its sample, this clonotype was seen once. A much larger clonotype is one base distant, so this may be a read error. V usage is TRBV6-2 or TRBV6-3 and J usage is TRBJ2-1; 7 nucleotides align to TRBD1. The CDR3 totals 15 residues. Germline CDR1 and CDR2: MNHEY and SVGEGT. For the CDR3, the DNA is TGTGCCGGCAGGCCGGACAGGAGCTCCTACAATGAGCAGTTCTTC. This sequence encodes CAGRPDRSSYNEQFF.

There are many counts of this clonotype. V usage is TRBV20-1 and J usage is TRBJ2-7, with a weak D call TRBD2 (5 bases). This CDR3 region has 14 residues. V lost 0 bases and J 7 bases, leaving 16 bases between the germline ends. Germline values: CDR1 DFQATT, CDR2 SNEGSKA (reference sequence). The CDR3 spells CSARDHGFSGEQYF. The CDR3 DNA reads TGCAGTGCTAGAGATCACGGGTTTTCGGGGGAGCAGTACTTC.

This clonotype was counted at least ten times. The CDR3 DNA follows: TGTGCCAGCAGCCAACTTCGCGGGGGGCAGTACGAGCAGTACTTC. It is translated as CASSQLRGGQYEQYF. The gene calls are TRBV7-2 and TRBJ2-7; TRBD2 aligns across 8 bases. CDR1 is SGHTA and CDR2 is FQGNSA in the germline V gene. V shed 5 bases, J shed 4 bases, and the junction held 10 bases outside the gene matches. The CDR3 consists of 15 residues.

Of note for this clonotype: This could be a read error, since a much larger clone is one nucleotide away. The chain employs TRBV7-2 and TRBJ2-4; a weak D match, TRBD1 (6 bases). The CDR3 loop spans 20 amino acids. CDR1 is SGHTA and CDR2 is FQGNSA in the germline V gene. The CDR3 region is CASSSEAGTNRMIAKNIRYF. The CDR3 coding sequence is TGTGCCAGCAGCTCCGAGGCCGGGACAAATCGCATGATAGCCAAAAACATTCGGTACTTC.

This clonotype was detected only a few times. The chain couples TRBV2 to TRBJ2-2; 9 bases agree with TRBD2. CDR1 is SNHLY and CDR2 is FYNNEI in the germline V gene. CDR3 size: 14 residues. V was pared by 7 bases and J by 3 bases, with 3 bases of the junction left unmatched. DNA of the CDR3: TGTGCCAGCACGGCTAGCGGGGACACCGGGGAGCTGTTTTTT. Protein: CASTASGDTGELFF.

This clonotype occurred many times. The chain recombines TRBV6-5 with TRBJ2-1; D perhaps matches TRBD1 (6 bases). CDR3 length: 13 residues. Germline V gene data show CDR1 as MNHEY and CDR2 as SVGAGI. V was cut by 0 bases and J by 10 bases, with 10 bases left in between. CDR3 amino acids: CASSYSKQGEQFF. The DNA for the CDR3 is TGTGCCAGCAGTTACTCGAAGCAGGGGGAGCAGTTCTTC.

This clonotype was detected ten times or more. The gene calls are TRBV6-2 or TRBV6-3 and TRBJ1-2; tentative D call: TRBD1 (6 bases). The CDR3 covers 14 residues. The V end was cut by 6 bases, the J end by 4 bases, with 15 bases between. Looked up from germline, CDR1 is MNHEY and CDR2 is SVGEGT. The CDR3, as DNA: TGTGCCAGCAGACCCGAAGGGGACATCTATGGCTACACCTTC. Protein sequence: CASRPEGDIYGYTF.

The chain combines TRBV18 with TRBJ2-7, with TRBD1 identical over 7 bases. Germline CDR1 and CDR2: KGHSH and LQKENI. The V gene end was trimmed by 1 base and the J gene end by 5 bases; junction bases not matched to a gene: 5. This CDR3 has 14 amino acids. CDR3 sequence reads: CASSPLLTGNEQYF. As DNA, the CDR3 is TGTGCCAGCTCACCACTGTTGACAGGGAACGAGCAGTACTTC.

Note on this clonotype: A junction boundary mismatches the germline segment, possibly from a read error. V gene TRBV20-1 combines with J gene TRBJ2-3; possible D gene TRBD1, 6 bases. The germline V gene encodes CDR1 DFQATT and CDR2 SNEGSKA (reference sequence). The CDR3 runs to 14 residues. This CDR3 reads CSRTKTGGTDTQYF. CDR3 nucleotide sequence: TGCAGTCGAACGAAGACAGGCGGCACGGATACGCAGTATTTT.

A word on this clonotype: The junction does not match germline at one end; this may be a read error. The chain joins TRBV20-1 to TRBJ2-4; no definite D call. Germline loops: CDR1 DFQATT, CDR2 SNEGSKA (reference sequence). CDR3 length equals 13 residues. The DNA of the CDR3 is TGCAGTGCTTCCCATAAAGCCAGAAACATTCAGTACTTC. Translation: CSASHKARNIQYF.

Comments on this clonotype: This sequence may be a read error, since a much larger clone differs from it by one base. The J gene is TRBJ2-1, the V gene TRBV6-2 or TRBV6-3; no definite D call. From germline, CDR1 is MNHEY and CDR2 SVGEGT. The CDR3 contains 13 residues. As DNA, the CDR3 is TGTGCCAGCAGGTACTCGAAGTGGACGGAGCAGTTCTTC. It codes for CASRYSKWTEQFF.

This clonotype has only one observation. The chain carries TRBV6-1 and TRBJ2-1; 9 nucleotides agree with TRBD1. CDR3 length: 15 residues. Trimming took 5 bases from V and 6 from J; bases not matched to a gene: 8. Per germline, CDR1 MNHNS and CDR2 SASEGT. CDR3 in DNA: TGTGCCAGCAGTCTGGACAGGGGCCCCCTCAATGAGCAGTTCTTC. Its protein is CASSLDRGPLNEQFF.

The V call is TRBV11-2, the J call TRBJ2-3, with TRBD2 matching over 8 bases. Germline trimming cut 1 base from V and 7 bases from J; bases unmatched to any gene: 4. Germline V CDR1 and CDR2: SGHAT, FQNNGV. This CDR3 contains 14 residues. In nucleotides, the CDR3 is TGTGCCAGCAGCTTAGCGGGGGGGCAATATACGCAGTATTTT. Translated, it gives CASSLAGGQYTQYF.

Comment on this clonotype: This sequence may be a read error, since a much larger clone differs from it by one base. The genes are TRBV6-2 or TRBV6-3 and TRBJ2-1, with D possibly matching TRBD2 (7 bases). Gene TRBJ2-7 matches the end of the DNA better, so the J call may be wrong. Per the germline V gene, CDR1 is MNHEY and CDR2 is SVGEGT. CDR3 size: 17 residues. The CDR3 sequence: CASSYRGGLSFYNEQYF. The CDR3 nucleotides are TGTGCCAGCAGTTATAGGGGGGGCCTGAGCTTCTACAATGAGCAGTACTTC.

The table lists this clonotype with many counts. The rearrangement links TRBV7-2 to TRBJ2-4, with D uncertain. V lost 0 bases and J 7 bases, leaving 7 bases between the germline ends. CDR1 is SGHTA and CDR2 is FQGNSA in the germline V gene. This CDR3 region has 13 residues. The CDR3 reads CASSLARRNIQYF. CDR3 in DNA: TGTGCCAGCAGCTTAGCTAGGCGGAACATTCAGTACTTC.

This clonotype has at least ten counts. The chain carries TRBV30 and TRBJ1-2; TRBD1 aligns across 10 bases. The CDR3 runs 14 residues. CDR1 GTSNPN and CDR2 SVGIG come from the germline V gene (reference sequence). V shed 8 bases and J 4 bases; nucleotides not matched to a gene: 10. CDR3 nucleotide sequence: TGTGCCCTGGATCGGGACAGGGGCCCCTATGGCTACACCTTC. It specifies CALDRDRGPYGYTF.

Ten or more counts support this clonotype. The rearrangement joins TRBV10-1 to TRBJ2-5, with 9 positions matching TRBD1. The CDR3 spans 15 residues. V lost 5 bases and J lost 5; bases outside the gene matches: 9. The germline CDR1 and CDR2 sequences are WNHNN and SYGVQD (reference sequence). CDR3 sequence: CASSRDRVSKETQYF. The CDR3 coding sequence is TGCGCCAGCAGTCGGGACAGGGTCTCCAAGGAGACCCAGTACTTC.

The chain carries TRBV7-9 and TRBJ1-4; 7 bases map to TRBD1. The CDR3 is 15 amino acids. V lost 6 bases and J lost 6; bases outside the gene matches: 10. Germline CDR1 reads SEHNR; CDR2 reads FQNEAQ (reference sequence). The chain's CDR3 is CASRRLTGSDEKLFF. CDR3 nucleotides: TGTGCCAGCAGACGATTGACAGGGTCGGATGAAAAACTGTTTTTT.

Comments on this clonotype: Just one base apart from a much larger clone, this may be a read error. The chain combines TRBV25-1 with TRBJ2-3; tentative D call: TRBD1 (6 bases). The CDR3 has 15 amino acids. V was pared by 6 bases and J by 0 bases, with 13 bases between. The germline CDR1 and CDR2 sequences are MGHDK and SYGVNS. CDR3: CASRSGTHSTDTQYF. The CDR3 DNA is TGTGCCAGCAGGTCAGGGACACATAGCACAGATACGCAGTATTTT.